Listed below are T cell receptor beta chains from one sample, sequenced in a study of blood T cell repertoires in COVID-19. Assay used: immunoSEQ multiplex PCR; TCRdb lists only in-frame clones, some missing. This table holds fewer than 90,000 clones, roughly 96% found once. The sequenced sample was peripheral blood. The receptors stem from a human donor with active COVID-19. The donor label of this sample is uncertain. Each CDR3 is given with its conserved first and last residue. The order of the fields is V gene, J gene, D gene, clone size, CDR3 DNA, CDR3 protein. D genes are given only for firm matches. A row's size may be missing; if present it is once, few, many or a size class.

TRBV3-1/TRBV3-2,TRBJ2-1,-,-,TGTGCCAGCAGCCAAGTTCTCCTAGTTAGTTCCTACAATGAGCAGTTCTTC,CASSQVLLVSSYNEQFF
TRBV5-4,TRBJ1-1,-,-,TGTGCCAGCAGGAGCTTGAACACTGAAGCTTTCTTT,CASRSLNTEAFF
TRBV6-5,TRBJ1-2,-,-,TGTGCCAGCAGTTACCAGGACAGAGGGTTATATGGCTACACCTTC,CASSYQDRGLYGYTF
TRBV11-3,TRBJ1-1,-,-,TGTGCCAGCAGCTTAGTCGGGGGCACTGAAGCTTTCTTT,CASSLVGGTEAFF
TRBV19,TRBJ1-1,TRBD1,once,TGTGCCAGTAGTCCGGACAGGGGGCAGCAAGCTTTCTTT,CASSPDRGQQAFF
TRBV19,TRBJ1-1,TRBD1,-,TGTGCCAGTGGCGGGACAGGGGGTTCTGAAGCTTTCTTT,CASGGTGGSEAFF
TRBV28,TRBJ2-7,-,-,TGTGCCAGCCATAGGGGCAGCTACGAGCAGTACTTC,CASHRGSYEQYF
TRBV5-1,TRBJ2-5,TRBD2,-,TGCGCCAGCAGCCACCCGCCGGGAGGTGGACAAGAGACCCAGTACTTC,CASSHPPGGGQETQYF
TRBV10-2,TRBJ1-1,TRBD1,-,TGCGCCAGCCAGACAGGGGTTGAAGCTTTCTTT,CASQTGVEAFF
TRBV28,TRBJ1-5,-,-,TGTGCCAGCAGTTCCCCCGCTTTGGGGGGATGGGATCAGCCCCAGCATTTT,CASSSPALGGWDQPQHF
TRBV5-5,TRBJ2-7,-,-,TGTGCCAGCAGCTTGGGCTCTGAGGGCTACGAGCAGTACTTC,CASSLGSEGYEQYF
TRBV24-1,TRBJ2-6,TRBD1,-,TGTGCCACCAGTCTAGGGGACAGCTCTGGGGCCAACGTCCTGACTTTC,CATSLGDSSGANVLTF
TRBV19,TRBJ2-7,-,-,TGTGCCAGTAGTATACCCGGGGTCTACGAGCAGTACTTC,CASSIPGVYEQYF
TRBV28,TRBJ2-7,TRBD1,few,TGTGCCAGCAGCCTTGACAGGGGTGGGACCTACGAGCAGTACTTC,CASSLDRGGTYEQYF
TRBV9,TRBJ1-5,-,-,TGTGCCAGCAGCGTAGATGAGAATCAGCCCCAGCATTTT,CASSVDENQPQHF
TRBV7-8,TRBJ2-3,-,-,TGTGCCAGCAGCTTCGAGGGCATCCCTTTGGAAGATACGCAGTATTTT,CASSFEGIPLEDTQYF
TRBV10-3,TRBJ1-5,-,few,TGTGCCATCAGTGCAGGGTTCGATCAGCCCCAGCATTTT,CAISAGFDQPQHF
TRBV19,TRBJ1-1,-,-,TGTGCCAGTGGGGACAAAACGGTTCGGATGAACACTGAAGCTTTCTTT,CASGDKTVRMNTEAFF
TRBV2,TRBJ2-1,TRBD2,-,TGTGCCAGCAGTGAAGCGCGTGGGCTAGCGGCAAACAATGAGCAGTTCTTC,CASSEARGLAANNEQFF
TRBV7-9,TRBJ1-1,TRBD1,-,TGTGCCAGCAGCTCTCAGGGGGGGAACACTGAAGCTTTCTTT,CASSSQGGNTEAFF
TRBV11-2,TRBJ2-7,-,-,TGTGCCAGCAGCTTCGGGTCCTACGAGCAGTACTTC,CASSFGSYEQYF
TRBV5-6,TRBJ2-1,-,-,TGTGCCAGCAGCTTGAGAGGTGATTCCACTTACAATGAGCAGTTCTTC,CASSLRGDSTYNEQFF
TRBV5-4,TRBJ2-7,TRBD2,-,TGTGCCAGCAGCCCCCGGACTAGTCATCACGAGCAGTACTTC,CASSPRTSHHEQYF
TRBV24-1,TRBJ2-5,TRBD1,-,TGTGCCACCAGTGCCACGGGACAGGGGGCGGGAGAGACCCAGTACTTC,CATSATGQGAGETQYF
TRBV7-9,TRBJ1-1,TRBD1,once,TGTGCCAGCAGACCCTCGGACAGGTTGAACACTGAAGCTTTCTTT,CASRPSDRLNTEAFF
TRBV19,TRBJ2-3,-,once,TGTGCCAGTAGCTCGGGATGGGGGACTAGCACAGATACGCAGTATTTT,CASSSGWGTSTDTQYF
TRBV3-1/TRBV3-2,TRBJ2-3,-,-,TGTGCCAGCAGCCCATTTAGCGGAACCACAGATACGCAGTATTTT,CASSPFSGTTDTQYF
TRBV7-9,TRBJ2-6,TRBD2,few,TGTGCCAGCAGCTTAGCAAGCGGGGGCGCACAAGGGGCCAACGTCCTGACTTTC,CASSLASGGAQGANVLTF
TRBV2,TRBJ1-4,-,-,TGTGCCAGCAGCCGGACGGACCAGGGGCTGTTTTTT,CASSRTDQGLFF
TRBV7-8,TRBJ1-2,-,-,TGTGCCAGCAGACCAAGAATGGCCGCCGGGAACTATGGCTACACCTTC,CASRPRMAAGNYGYTF
TRBV28,TRBJ2-7,-,once,TGTGCCAGCAGTTTGGGGGGTTACGAGCAGTACTTC,CASSLGGYEQYF
TRBV19,TRBJ2-1,-,once,TGTGCCAGTAGTATTTTGGCGGGATACAATGAGCAGTTCTTC,CASSILAGYNEQFF
TRBV25-1,TRBJ2-3,TRBD1,-,TGTGCCAGCAGTCGGACAGGGAACACAGATACGCAGTATTTT,CASSRTGNTDTQYF
TRBV13,TRBJ1-1,-,-,TGTGCCAGCAGCTTACAGGGTCAACCAGGCACTGAAGCTTTCTTT,CASSLQGQPGTEAFF
TRBV19,TRBJ1-5,TRBD1,-,TGTGCCAGTAGGGTCGACAGGGGGCGATCTGGCAATCAGCCCCAGCATTTT,CASRVDRGRSGNQPQHF
TRBV19,TRBJ2-1,TRBD2,once,TGTGCCAGTAGTAAAATAGCGGGGGGGCAGTTCTTC,CASSKIAGGQFF
TRBV21-1,TRBJ1-5,-,once,-,CASSKVVGQGSNQPQHF
TRBV28,TRBJ2-7,-,-,TGTGCCAGCAGTTTATTCCTGAGGGACGAGCAGTACTTC,CASSLFLRDEQYF
TRBV29-1,TRBJ2-2,TRBD1,-,TGCAGCGTTAAGGACAGGGTCTTGGGGGAGCTGTTTTTT,CSVKDRVLGELFF
TRBV28,TRBJ2-3,TRBD2,-,TGTGCCAGCAGTCCCCTTCGACTAGCGGGAACAGATACGCAGTATTTT,CASSPLRLAGTDTQYF
TRBV5-1,TRBJ2-1,TRBD1,-,TGCGCCAGCAGCTCGGGACAGTCCTCCTACAATGAGCAGTTCTTC,CASSSGQSSYNEQFF
TRBV20-1,TRBJ2-5,-,-,TGCAGTGCTGTATCTAGTACCCAGTACTTC,CSAVSSTQYF
TRBV4-1,TRBJ2-5,-,once,TGCGCCAGCAGCCAATCAGGGTTAACGGAGACCCAGTACTTC,CASSQSGLTETQYF
TRBV4-3,TRBJ1-3,-,-,TGCGCCAGCAGCCAAGATAGTGCCTCTGGAAACACCATATATTTT,CASSQDSASGNTIYF
TRBV29-1,TRBJ2-6,TRBD1,-,TGCAGCGCCCGGGACAGCGCTAACTCTGGGGCCAACGTCCTGACTTTC,CSARDSANSGANVLTF
TRBV28,TRBJ2-2,TRBD2,-,TGTGCCAGCAGTTTAAGCGGGATGATAACCGGGGAGCTGTTTTTT,CASSLSGMITGELFF
TRBV6-1,TRBJ2-5,-,once,TGTGCCAGCAGTGAATTTTGGGGCCAGGAGACCCAGTACTTC,CASSEFWGQETQYF
TRBV28,TRBJ1-6,TRBD1,-,TGTGCCAGCAGCGGACAGGGCGGTGGCTCACCCCTCCACTTT,CASSGQGGGSPLHF
TRBV10-3,TRBJ2-2,TRBD1,-,TGTGCCATCAGTCCCGGGACAGGGGCCGGAGGGGAGCTGTTTTTT,CAISPGTGAGGELFF
TRBV11-3,TRBJ2-7,TRBD1,-,TGTGCCAGCAATTTATGGGGGACAGGGGAAAAGGACGAGCAGTACTTC,CASNLWGTGEKDEQYF
TRBV18,TRBJ1-1,TRBD1,-,TGTGCCAGCTCACCAGGGACAGGGCGGACCACTGAAGCTTTCTTT,CASSPGTGRTTEAFF
TRBV5-1,TRBJ2-1,TRBD2,-,TGCGCCAGCGGTCGCAGCGGGCCCGGCGGGGGGCAGTTCTTC,CASGRSGPGGGQFF
TRBV28,TRBJ2-7,TRBD1,-,TGTGCCAGCAGTGCCCCGGACAGGGAATCCGAGCAGTACTTC,CASSAPDRESEQYF
TRBV28,TRBJ2-1,-,-,TGTGCCAGCAGTTTACGGGTCCGGGGTCGGAATGAGCAGTTCTTC,CASSLRVRGRNEQFF
TRBV6-1,TRBJ1-2,TRBD1,once,TGTGCCAGCAGTGACCAGCCGGGACAGGGGGCGTCTGGCTACACCTTC,CASSDQPGQGASGYTF
TRBV6-5,TRBJ1-1,-,-,TGTGCCAGCCAGGGACACTACACTGAAGCTTTCTTT,CASQGHYTEAFF
TRBV21-1,TRBJ2-7,-,few,TGTGCCAGCAGCCCTCTCCGACACTCCTACGAGCAGTACTTC,CASSPLRHSYEQYF
TRBV5-1,TRBJ2-7,-,-,TGCGCCAGCAGCTTGGCGGCAGGCGAGCAGTACTTC,CASSLAAGEQYF
TRBV5-1,TRBJ2-3,TRBD2,-,TGCGCCAGCAGCTCGGGACTAGCTATAGTCCCCCTGACAGATACGCAGTATTTT,CASSSGLAIVPLTDTQYF